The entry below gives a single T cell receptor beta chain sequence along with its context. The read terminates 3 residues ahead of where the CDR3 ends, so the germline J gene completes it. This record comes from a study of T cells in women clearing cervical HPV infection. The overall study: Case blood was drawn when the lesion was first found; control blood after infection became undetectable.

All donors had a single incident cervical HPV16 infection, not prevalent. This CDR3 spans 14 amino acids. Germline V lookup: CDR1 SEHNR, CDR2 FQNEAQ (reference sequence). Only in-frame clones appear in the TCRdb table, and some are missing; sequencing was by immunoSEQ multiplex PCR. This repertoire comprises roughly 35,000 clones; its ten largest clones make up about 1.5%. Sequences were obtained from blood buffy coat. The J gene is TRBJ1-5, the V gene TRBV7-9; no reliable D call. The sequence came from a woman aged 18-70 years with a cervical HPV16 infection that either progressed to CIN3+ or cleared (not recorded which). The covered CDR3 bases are TGTGCCAGCAGCTTAGCGGACTTCACAGATCCC. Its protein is CASSLADFTDP. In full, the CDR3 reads CASSLADFTDPQHF.